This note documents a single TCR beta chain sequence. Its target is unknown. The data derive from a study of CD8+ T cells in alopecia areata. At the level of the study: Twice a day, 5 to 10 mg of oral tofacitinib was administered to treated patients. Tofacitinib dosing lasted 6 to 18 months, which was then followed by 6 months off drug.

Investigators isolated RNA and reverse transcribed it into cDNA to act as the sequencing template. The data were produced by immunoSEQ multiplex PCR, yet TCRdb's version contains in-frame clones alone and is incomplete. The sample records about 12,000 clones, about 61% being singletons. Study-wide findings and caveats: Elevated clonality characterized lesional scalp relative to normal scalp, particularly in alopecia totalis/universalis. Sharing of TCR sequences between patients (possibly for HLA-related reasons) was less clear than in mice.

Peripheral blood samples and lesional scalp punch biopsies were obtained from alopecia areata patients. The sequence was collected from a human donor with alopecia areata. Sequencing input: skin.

The CDR3 here is CASSPKEQENTEAFF. The CDR3, as DNA: TGTGCCAGCAGCCCTAAGGAACAGGAGAACACTGAAGCTTTCTTT. The chain is built from TRBV9 and TRBJ1-1; D might be TRBD1 (5 bases). The germline V gene has CDR1 SGDLS and CDR2 YYNGEE. The CDR3 covers 15 residues. V was pared by 4 bases and J by 1 base, with 14 bases between.